This T cell receptor (beta chain) was sequenced for a study of CD8 T cells in ankylosing spondylitis. Molecular-barcoded quantitative 5'-RACE produced these TCR beta libraries. One entry per CDR3 protein results from TCRdb running MiXCR on the 5' RACE reads. This repertoire shows about 840,000 distinct CDR3 sequences, about 10% found once; its top ten account for less than 0.65%. Study-wide results and caveats: Disease-linked clones bore a CD8+ phenotype, appearing relatively rarely in peripheral blood. Reportedly, significant enrichment of disease-linked clones occurred in matched ankylosing spondylitis synovial fluid. Ankylosing spondylitis blood appeared to be characterized by a TCR beta motif of several highly homologous variants.

Remarks on this clonotype: Antigen unknown.

The CDR3 is 14 amino acids. V was pared by 0 bases and J by 6 bases, with 4 bases of the junction left unmatched. Per germline, CDR1 MNHEY and CDR2 SVGAGI. The chain uses TRBV6-5 and TRBJ2-7; 8 bases line up with TRBD1. The source material was blood, either unsorted or a sorted T cell fraction (not recorded which). The TCR sequence derives from a male donor with ankylosing spondylitis. CDR3 amino acids: CASSYSSRGLEQYF. CDR3 sequence (DNA): TGTGCCAGCAGTTACTCTTCCAGGGGGCTCGAGCAGTACTTC.